The TCR beta chain under discussion was sequenced for a study of cytomegalovirus exposure and HLA in healthy donors (dated by TCRdb to the late 2010s). Study-level background: An earlier analysis of about 560 of the donors reported over 250 Gb of sequence data and 117 million unique TCR beta sequences obtained from around 170 million T cells. Using immunosequencing, the study profiled T cell repertoires from fewer than 850 subjects and related those repertoires to cytomegalovirus serostatus. In addition to the first cohort of 500 to 850 subjects, a separate validation cohort of approximately 130 different subjects was used. Genome-wide SNP genotypes for about 55% of the 666 donors were used in a later genetic analysis, which treated that subset as a discovery cohort. To study patterns of TCR occurrence, a later analysis re-analyzed previously published TCR beta repertoires from around 660 donors and added high-resolution HLA genotyping. The aim of the study was to test whether cataloging public T cell receptors could identify signatures of past pathogen exposure. To predict cytomegalovirus infection status, the study combined high-throughput TCR immunosequencing, statistical association of individual TCRs with disease status, and machine learning. Class I and class II HLA loci were covered by the typing at four-digit resolution. In the later analysis, no new phenotypic data were used to find candidate immune exposures; instead, reliance was placed on TCR beta sequences and their occurrence across donors. To decide whether each TCR beta V gene segment behaved as functional or pseudogenic, an earlier analysis of some 540 of the donors relied on high-throughput TCR beta sequencing. All discovery cohort repertoires had been generated using a single sequencing platform. On average, 235,054 unique TCR beta nucleotide sequences were sequenced per donor among some 430 genotyped donors of the cohort, with roughly 19% of those sequences being non-productive. Typing coverage varied by locus: roughly 629-630 donors for A, B, C, DRB1 and DQB1; roughly 510 for DQA1; around 570 for DPA1; about 450 for DPB1. An early release that covered several hundred HLA-typed donors contained about 300 gigabases of sequencing data and approximately 85 million unique TCR sequences. Donor age, sex, ethnicity and CMV serostatus were compiled together with the repertoire data. Several DR-DQ haplotypes were handled as single units for association and clustering because linkage in the cohort was strong. Of the 300 to 450 genotyped donors, approximately 83% fell in the genetic ancestry cluster associated with self-reported Caucasian donors. The paper's findings and limits, for the study overall: In an earlier analysis of 587 of the donors, most TCR beta V segments appeared in productive rearrangements about 87% or about 30% of the time, broadly matching IMGT annotations. A cluster of highly shared sequence variants was judged likely to represent a technical artifact of the sequencing pipeline. A later analysis found that TCR association rates varied across HLA loci, with DRB1 alleles showing the most associated TCRs and HLA-C alleles the fewest. Several of the top co-occurrence clusters appeared to be linked to parvovirus B19, influenza, CMV and Epstein-Barr virus, according to a later analysis. In a later genetic analysis, fewer N-insertions in productive TCRs were reported among donors in an Asian-associated ancestry cluster than the roughly 640-donor mean. In both the original and validation cohorts, the classifier was reported to diagnose cytomegalovirus status with high specificity and sensitivity. Because the 87-base-pair reads could not distinguish some IMGT-functional V segments, including TRBV6-2 and TRBV6-3, those segments were excluded. At a false discovery rate of 0.05, a later analysis linked under 20,000 TCR beta sequences to specific HLA alleles. The cohort was sequenced for TCR beta chains only, and without alpha or paired-chain data the features that could be detected were limited. In vitro tests confirmed that a few of the cytomegalovirus-associated TCR beta chains recognize cytomegalovirus antigens. Compared with equally common non-associated chains, HLA-associated TCR beta chains in a later analysis were more clonally expanded and had lower generation probabilities. Because counts were too low, roughly 18 rarely observed V segments, including chromosome 9 orphons, were left out of the earlier analysis of about 500 of the donors. A later analysis found that most CMV-associated TCR beta chains appeared HLA-restricted, with HLA associations seemingly driven largely by CMV exposure. A further reported finding was that TCR beta sequences accurately predicted the HLA-A and HLA-B alleles for most subjects in the first cohort. A total of roughly 160 TCR beta chains were listed by the study as associated with cytomegalovirus. CMV serostatus was the only immune exposure information available for the cohort. HLA typing was unavailable for some donors at each locus, so association tests used only the typed subset. Linkage disequilibrium might explain the correlated functional status among segregating V segments, but an unknown experimental factor could not be excluded. While some public TCRs were present in many individuals, most TCR sequences turned up only very rarely across donors. When HLA alleles, especially DR and DQ, strongly co-occurred, attributing TCR associations to individual alleles was difficult. Roughly uniform sequencing depth across donors was assumed in presence/absence analyses, although this assumption may not hold. According to the authors, the approach could potentially be generalized to other disease states and immunological phenotypes. In a later genetic analysis, a missense DCLRE1C variant was associated with V-gene and J-gene trimming of TCR beta chains, and the association was replicated in an independent cohort.

Library preparation used the immunoSEQ multiplex PCR assay. A mixture of 60 forward primers for TCR Vbeta segments and 13 reverse primers for TCR Jbeta segments was used in the multiplex PCR. The CDR3 region of rearranged TCR beta genes was amplified from genomic DNA by a multiplex PCR assay. Amplified TCR beta libraries were sequenced as 87-base-pair reads on the Illumina HiSeq System. Concerning the study's data processing: A later analysis tallied some 79 million unique TCR beta chains across the 550 to 850 repertoires, and around 10 million of those chains were shared by two or more donors. A nearest-neighbor algorithm error-corrected the raw reads and collapsed the reads into unique sequences, merging closely related sequences to remove PCR and sequencing errors. Alignment of CDR3 sequences to IMGT reference sequences was used to assign V, D and J gene segments. For a sequence to be retained, a match of at least six nucleotides to both a V gene segment and a J gene segment was required. Rearrangements were called productive when the CDR3 lacked stop codons and stayed in frame with V and J; all others were non-productive. Following IMGT convention, CDR3 was defined as the stretch from the second conserved V-encoded cysteine to the conserved J-encoded phenylalanine. Sequences without an unambiguous match to a single V gene segment were excluded from the earlier analysis of approximately 600 of the donors. An earlier analysis of 587 of the donors called V segments functional above 56.7% productive rearrangements and segregating when the between-donor standard deviation exceeded 5%. A statistical classification framework was built to diagnose cytomegalovirus status from the catalog of TCR beta chain sequences. V and J gene assignment, in a later analysis, came from comparing TCR nucleotide sequences with IMGT/GENE-DB human TR gene sequences. The TCRdist pipeline was used in a later analysis to assign CDR3 sequences and most-parsimonious VDJ recombination scenarios. A later analysis defined each TCR beta chain by its CDR3 amino acid sequence plus V-gene family, and excluded reads lacking a unique V-gene family. To address suspected cross-contamination and a sequencing artifact, a later analysis removed under 600 highly shared, low-generation-probability nucleotide sequences. For each public chain, a later analysis derived a clonal expansion index from normalized ranks of inferred template counts within each repertoire. In a later analysis, generation probabilities were computed using a VDJ recombination model fitted to out-of-frame rearrangements, and the results were checked against IGoR. Hypergeometric tests were used in a later analysis to score TCR-TCR, TCR-HLA and TCR-CMV co-occurrence, with a repertoire-size bias correction applied to the TCR pairs. A later analysis estimated false discovery rates by permuting HLA or CMV assignments 20 times. In a later analysis, co-occurring TCRs were grouped with DBSCAN, and TCRdist sequence similarity was added when clustering was performed within HLA-allele-positive subsets. Repertoires with fewer than 30,000 or more than 120,000 public chains were left out of co-occurrence clustering, as were several repertoires with anomalous nucleotide sharing. Held by TCRdb, this immuneACCESS table contains in-frame sequences only and omits some clones. Under half of the omission traces to an unresolved V gene where checked; the cause of the rest is unknown. Clone size and the V and J calls come from that table; the DNA yielded D and trimming. For this sample there are roughly 130,000 clones; over 70% appear just once. Around 4.1% of the sample comes from the top ten.

The cohort consisted of approximately 670 healthy bone marrow donors. Cohort members were all nominally healthy when sampled, although unrecorded immune exposures were likely present. The donor was CMV seronegative and was included in the group of a few hundred seronegative cohort members. A peripheral blood sample was provided by each donor, and peripheral blood mononuclear cells were used for TCR beta sequencing. The Qiagen DNeasy Blood Extraction Kit was used to extract genomic DNA from the blood cell samples. Between the V and J ends, shortened by 0 bases and 6 bases respectively, the junction contains 13 bases. Reading the germline V gene gives CDR1 SGHRS and CDR2 YFSETQ. CDR3 length: 16 amino acids, cysteine to phenylalanine. This entry keeps only the CDR3 DNA: 48 bases, framed from base 1. On this clone: Its binding antigen is unknown. It has no much larger one-base neighbor in the sample; base qualities were not kept.

Recombination joined TRBV5-1 with TRBJ1-6, with TRBD1 perhaps the D gene, on 5 matching bases. This receptor was identified in a woman aged 40 to 49 in good health and CMV-seronegative. The source material was PBMCs. The nucleotides are TGCGCCAGCAGCTTGGGAGGACAAGGGATTAATTCACCCCTCCACTTT. The encoded protein is CASSLGGQGINSPLHF.